Shown below are 21 T cell receptor beta chains from a single sample sequenced in a study of blood T cells in healthy people across ages. It was with a sample-barcoded 5' primer and a J-beta primer mix that a second PCR of roughly 7 to 12 cycles was run. TCRdb used MiXCR to reprocess the 5' RACE reads, holding one entry per CDR3 protein. Among fewer than 950,000 distinct CDR3 sequences listed, around 36% were seen once. The sequencing input was blood. These receptors came from a man in his late teens or twenties in good health.

This chain connects TRBV4-3 to TRBJ2-3; TRBD2 matches at 9 bases. After removal of 0 bases from V and 1 base from J, the junction contained 11 bases not matched to a gene. The CDR3 is made up of 19 amino acids. CDR1 LGHNA and CDR2 YSLEER come from the germline V gene. For the CDR3, the DNA is TGCGCCAGCAGCCAAGATCCGCCTAGCGGGGCGTCGGGCACAGATACGCAGTATTTT. It specifies CASSQDPPSGASGTDTQYF.

The chain uses TRBV5-1 and TRBJ2-1; D uncertain. Trimming took 4 bases from V and 5 from J, leaving 10 bases between them. Looked up from germline, CDR1 is SGHRS and CDR2 is YFSETQ. This CDR3 has 13 residues. The CDR3 here is CASSVGSHNEQFF. CDR3 bases: TGCGCCAGCAGCGTGGGCAGTCACAATGAGCAGTTCTTC.

As for this clonotype: This may stem from a read error, because a much larger clone lies one nucleotide away. This chain links TRBV28 with TRBJ1-1, with a weak D call TRBD1 (5 bases). Germline-derived CDR1 and CDR2 are MDHEN and SYDVKM. This CDR3 is 14 amino acids long. Trimming took off 5 bases at V and 1 base at J, with 11 bases between the two ends. The CDR3 DNA is TGTGCCAGCAGTGTGGCGGACACGAACACTGAAGCTTTCTTT. Translating it yields CASSVADTNTEAFF.

This clonotype has a single count. The rearrangement joins TRBV10-3 to TRBJ2-7; D perhaps matches TRBD2 (5 bases). Trimming cost V 8 bases and J 5 bases, with 16 bases left between them. Germline CDR1 ENHRY, CDR2 SYGVKD. The length of the CDR3 is 13 residues. The DNA for the CDR3 is TGTGCCATCGGCGAAGGGAGAGTGGACGAGCAGTACTTC. Encoded protein: CAIGEGRVDEQYF.

The chain uses TRBV12-3 or TRBV12-4 and TRBJ2-5; tentatively, D is TRBD1 or TRBD2 (7 bases each). The J call may be incorrect, as the DNA end agrees better with TRBJ2-7. The CDR3 covers 15 residues. The CDR3 coding sequence is TGTGCCAGCACCTCAGGGGGGGGGACTTACAACGAGCAGTACTTC. Amino acid sequence: CASTSGGGTYNEQYF.

This sequence joins TRBV19 and TRBJ2-1; no firm D call. The CDR3 runs 12 residues. The V end lost 1 base, the J end lost 8 bases, and 6 bases lay between the germline ends. Per the germline V gene, CDR1 is LNHDA and CDR2 is SQIVND (reference sequence). In nucleotides, the CDR3 is TGTGCCAGTAGTATAGGGGGATATGAGCAGTTCTTC. Its protein product is CASSIGGYEQFF.

This clonotype came up many times. The chain couples TRBV29-1 to TRBJ2-7, with D possibly being TRBD2 (6 bases). In germline, CDR1 is SQVTM, CDR2 ANQGSEA. This CDR3 contains 14 residues. V lost 4 bases and J lost 1, with 14 bases in between. For the CDR3, the DNA is TGCAGCGTTGTTAGGCGGGATACTTCCTACGAGCAGTACTTC. Residues: CSVVRRDTSYEQYF.

The rearrangement joins TRBV12-3 or TRBV12-4 to TRBJ2-3; D is possibly TRBD2 (5 bases). V lost 2 bases, J lost 2 bases, and 14 bases lay in between. The CDR3 runs 16 residues. DNA for the CDR3: TGTGCCAGCAGTTTATGGTACCGGACTGACACAGATACGCAGTATTTT. Encoded protein: CASSLWYRTDTDTQYF.

The V gene is TRBV20-1, the J gene TRBJ1-4; D possibly corresponds to TRBD1 (5 bases). The ends were cut back, 0 bases at V and 0 bases at J, with 11 bases in the middle. CDR1 and CDR2 from the germline V gene are DFQATT and SNEGSKA (reference sequence). The CDR3 spans 16 residues. CDR3: CSARDHGDATNEKLFF. The DNA of the CDR3 is TGCAGTGCTAGAGATCACGGGGACGCAACTAATGAAAAACTGTTTTTT.

The chain couples TRBV21-1 to TRBJ2-3; the table's D call, TRBD2, has no DNA check behind it. TRBV21-1 is shown as a pseudogene. This CDR3 contains 16 residues. The CDR3 loop reads CASSPPGRQITDTQYF. CDR3 nucleotide sequence: TGTGCCAGCAGCCCTCCCGGCCGACAAATCACAGATACGCAGTATTTT.

The chain is built from TRBV9 and TRBJ2-1; TRBD1 agrees at 8 bases. The V gene end was trimmed by 0 bases and the J gene end by 8 bases; junction bases not matched to a gene: 7. CDR1 is SGDLS, CDR2 YYNGEE, per germline. This CDR3 spans 15 amino acids. The CDR3 nucleotides read TGTGCCAGCAGCGTAGAGAACAGGGGGACTGATGAGCAGTTCTTC. This codes for CASSVENRGTDEQFF.

The rearrangement joins TRBV12-3 or TRBV12-4 to TRBJ1-5; TRBD1 aligns across 8 bases. V lost 3 bases to trimming and J lost 6 bases; unmatched junction nucleotides: 7. The CDR3 covers 15 residues. The CDR3 region is CASSFGQGVAQPQHF. Here the CDR3 DNA reads TGTGCCAGCAGTTTCGGACAGGGTGTTGCTCAGCCCCAGCATTTT.

This sequence joins TRBV29-1 and TRBJ1-4; D unresolved. With 2 bases removed from V and 10 bases from J, the gap between germline ends came to 14 bases. CDR1 is SQVTM, CDR2 ANQGSEA, per germline. This CDR3 comprises 13 residues. The CDR3 DNA reads as TGCAGCGTTGAATTGGGTTCGGCGGGAAAACTGTTTTTT. Its translation: CSVELGSAGKLFF.

A note on this clonotype: One end of the junction fails to match germline, which may point to a read error. This chain links TRBV10-3 with TRBJ1-1; 8 nucleotides line up with TRBD1. Per germline, CDR1 ENHRY and CDR2 SYGVKD. CDR3 length: 15 amino acids. CDR3 sequence (DNA): TGTGCCATCAGTGAGGCAACAGGGGGGAACATTGAAGCTTTCTTT. Amino acid sequence: CAISEATGGNIEAFF.

The CDR3 region is CASSVADRGDTQYF. CDR3 sequence (DNA): TGTGCCAGCAGCGTAGCTGACCGGGGAGATACGCAGTATTTT. The chain combines TRBV9 with TRBJ2-3; tentative D call: TRBD2 (5 bases). Germline values: CDR1 SGDLS, CDR2 YYNGEE. The CDR3 totals 14 residues. The germline V and J ends were trimmed by 0 bases and 5 bases, with 10 bases remaining between them.

The chain couples TRBV4-3 to TRBJ1-2; D not certain. CDR3 size: 14 residues. Germline CDR1 reads LGHNA; CDR2 reads YSLEER. V lost 2 bases and J 1 base, leaving 8 bases between the germline ends. This CDR3 reads CASSQQTINYGYTF. DNA of the CDR3: TGCGCCAGCAGCCAACAGACGATTAACTATGGCTACACCTTC.

This chain links TRBV20-1 with TRBJ2-7; 8 nucleotides align to TRBD1. Trimming cost V 0 bases and J 1 base; bases outside gene matches: 5. The CDR3 extends over 15 amino acids. Germline CDR1 and CDR2: DFQATT and SNEGSKA (reference sequence). The CDR3 protein is CSARDGQGPSYEQYF. DNA for the CDR3: TGCAGTGCTAGAGATGGACAGGGACCTTCCTACGAGCAGTACTTC.

V usage is TRBV6-6 and J usage is TRBJ1-2; D not resolved. CDR1 is MNHNY and CDR2 is SVGAGI in the germline V gene (reference sequence). V lost 6 bases, J lost 6 bases, and 20 bases lay in between. The CDR3 length is 15 residues. Here the CDR3 reads CASSPSWPQWNGYTF. CDR3 coding DNA: TGTGCCAGCAGCCCTAGTTGGCCCCAATGGAATGGCTACACCTTC.

This clonotype was found many times. V usage is TRBV13 and J usage is TRBJ2-1; no firm D call. This CDR3 is built from 12 residues. Germline V CDR1 and CDR2: PRHDT, FYEKMQ (reference sequence). V shed 8 bases and J shed 7 bases, with 12 bases lying between them. The CDR3 reads CASGQQENEQFF. CDR3 nucleotides: TGTGCCAGCGGGCAACAAGAGAATGAGCAGTTCTTC.

This clonotype was observed at least ten times. The chain uses TRBV15 and TRBJ2-1; 8 bases agree with TRBD1. CDR1 and CDR2 (germline): LNHNV, YYDKDF (reference sequence). The CDR3 length is 12 residues. The J segment lost 6 bases and the V segment lost 5 bases, leaving 0 bases of the junction unmatched. DNA for the CDR3: TGTGCCACCAGCCAGGGGGCCAATGAGCAGTTCTTC. This codes for CATSQGANEQFF.

The V and J genes are TRBV7-3 and TRBJ1-1; D gene ambiguous. Trimming stripped 0 bases from V and 3 bases from J, with 5 bases between. This CDR3 spans 13 amino acids. CDR1 is SGHTA, CDR2 FQGTGA, per germline. The CDR3 coding sequence is TGTGCCAGCAGCTTAACTCCGTACACTGAAGCTTTCTTT. Translation: CASSLTPYTEAFF.